Shown below are 23 T cell receptor beta chains from a single sample sequenced in a study of cytomegalovirus exposure and HLA in healthy donors. Amplification used 60 Vbeta primers and 13 Jbeta primers. Data came from immunoSEQ multiplex PCR; TCRdb stores just in-frame clones and leaves some out. The top ten clones hold around 2.4% of a sample with over 110,000 clones, over 65% of them seen once. Material: PBMCs. The receptors derive from a male donor in good health and CMV-seronegative.

The CDR3 nucleotides read TGTGCCACCCAGAGTCTAGGCTATGGCTACACCTTC. Encoded protein: CATQSLGYGYTF. V is TRBV19 and J is TRBJ1-2; D not certain. The V end lost 10 bases, the J end lost 4 bases, and 13 bases lay between the germline ends. CDR1 LNHDA and CDR2 SQIVND come from the germline V gene (reference sequence). The CDR3 loop spans 12 amino acids.

This rearrangement joins TRBV5-1 to TRBJ2-7, with TRBD2 identical over 10 bases. Germline V gene lookup returns CDR1 SGHRS and CDR2 YFSETQ. J lost 0 bases, V lost 10 bases, and 7 bases had no gene match. The CDR3 totals 14 residues. The CDR3 DNA reads as TGCGCCTGCAAGCTAGCGGGAGCCTCCTACGAGCAGTACTTC. It yields the protein CACKLAGASYEQYF.

In nucleotides, the CDR3 is TGTGCCAGCAGTTTATACCCGGGAGAGCAGTTCTTC. It yields the protein CASSLYPGEQFF. The chain links TRBV27 to TRBJ2-1; D might be TRBD2 (5 bases). Trimming cost V 1 base and J 10 bases, with 8 bases left between them. The CDR3 sequence is 12 residues long. Germline assignment: CDR1 MNHEY and CDR2 SMNVEV (reference sequence).

V usage is TRBV5-4 and J usage is TRBJ2-4, with no clear D. CDR3 length: 17 amino acids. Trimming left V 1 base short and J 2 bases short, with 16 bases between. The germline CDR1 and CDR2 sequences are SGHNT and YYREEE (reference sequence). DNA for the CDR3: TGTGCCAGCAGCTTGCGGTTTAGTGGGCAGACCAAAAACATTCAGTACTTC. Its translation: CASSLRFSGQTKNIQYF.

CDR3 DNA sequence: TGTGCCAGCAGCTTGGAATATTCGGGTACGCAGTATTTT. Amino acids: CASSLEYSGTQYF. The J gene is TRBJ2-3, the V gene TRBV5-4; D is undetermined. CDR1 is SGHNT and CDR2 is YYREEE in the germline V gene (reference sequence). Trimming cost V 0 bases and J 8 bases, with 10 bases left between them. This CDR3 has 13 residues. Full variable domain (outside the CDR3, taken from reference TRBV5-4 and TRBJ2-3): ETGVTQSPTHLIKTRGQQVTLRCSSQSGHNTVSWYQQALGQGPQFIFQYYREEENGRGNFPPRFSGLQFPNYSSELNVNALELDDSALYLCASSLEYSGTQYFGPGTRLTVL.

This chain joins TRBV5-1 and TRBJ2-2; D not resolved. Germline V gene data show CDR1 as SGHRS and CDR2 as YFSETQ. The CDR3 totals 14 residues. V lost 2 bases and J 3 bases, leaving 8 bases between the germline ends. CDR3 sequence reads: CASSFPGHTGELFF. The CDR3 coding sequence is TGCGCCAGCAGCTTCCCGGGTCACACCGGGGAGCTGTTTTTT.

The V call is TRBV7-9, the J call TRBJ2-1; no clear D gene. CDR1 and CDR2 (germline): SEHNR, FQNEAQ (reference sequence). The V end lost 1 base, the J end lost 7 bases, and 8 bases lay between the germline ends. The CDR3 runs to 13 residues. The CDR3 DNA sequence: TGTGCCAGCAGCTTAGTGTCGAGAAATGAGCAGTTCTTC. Amino acid sequence: CASSLVSRNEQFF.

V and J are TRBV4-1 and TRBJ2-7; 8 positions match TRBD1. This CDR3 contains 13 residues. V lost 1 base to trimming and J lost 4 bases; unmatched junction nucleotides: 0. CDR1 is MGHRA, CDR2 YSYEKL, per germline. The DNA of the CDR3 is TGCGCCAGCAGCCAAGGGACAGGGTACGAGCAGTACTTC. Translation: CASSQGTGYEQYF.

V gene TRBV13 combines with J gene TRBJ2-1; no definite D call. The CDR3 extends over 10 amino acids. Trimming left V 11 bases short and J 10 bases short, with 12 bases between. Germline V CDR1 and CDR2: PRHDT, FYEKMQ (reference sequence). The CDR3 reads CAQGRGEQFF. The CDR3 bases are TGTGCCCAAGGTAGAGGCGAGCAGTTCTTC.

V and J are TRBV7-2 and TRBJ2-1, with unresolved D. CDR3 length: 15 residues. V shed 5 bases and J shed 0 bases, with 11 bases lying between them. Germline CDR1 and CDR2: SGHTA and FQGNSA. For the CDR3, the DNA is TGTGCCAGCAGCGTTGACACGAGCTCCTACAATGAGCAGTTCTTC. Translated: CASSVDTSSYNEQFF.

J is TRBJ1-2 and V is TRBV9; TRBD1 matches at 9 bases. The CDR3 extends over 13 amino acids. Losses at the gene ends were 7 bases for V and 7 bases for J; bases not matched to a gene: 8. CDR1 and CDR2 from the germline V gene are SGDLS and YYNGEE. CDR3 nucleotide sequence: TGTGCCAGCTCCGGATTGGACAGGGGTGGCTACACCTTC. This gives the protein CASSGLDRGGYTF.

The chain joins TRBV28 to TRBJ2-5; D gene unclear. CDR1 and CDR2 from the germline V gene are MDHEN and SYDVKM. V was cut by 4 bases and J by 2 bases, with 8 bases left in between. CDR3 length: 13 amino acids. The CDR3 protein is CASSSLEQETQYF. The CDR3 DNA reads as TGTGCCAGCAGTTCCCTAGAACAAGAGACCCAGTACTTC.

The genes are TRBV27 and TRBJ2-7; TRBD1 agrees at 11 bases. The CDR3 extends over 12 amino acids. Germline CDR1 is MNHEY and CDR2 is SMNVEV (reference sequence). The CDR3 sequence: CVTGQGAGEQYF. CDR3 nucleotides: TGTGTCACAGGACAGGGGGCTGGGGAGCAGTACTTC.

This clone was counted only a few times. V and J are TRBV28 and TRBJ1-5; weak D call: TRBD1 (5 bases). This CDR3 region has 12 residues. The germline gives CDR1 MDHEN, CDR2 SYDVKM. V gave up 3 bases and J gave up 7 bases, with 7 bases separating them. Here the CDR3 reads CASSLQGQPQHF. For the CDR3, the DNA is TGTGCCAGCAGTTTGCAGGGACAGCCCCAGCATTTT.

The chain combines TRBV6-4 with TRBJ1-5; weak D call: TRBD1 (6 bases). The CDR3 length is 13 residues. V was pared by 4 bases and J by 7 bases, with 11 bases between. Germline V gene lookup returns CDR1 MRHNA and CDR2 SNTAGT. The CDR3 spells CASSVGAKQPQHF. CDR3 DNA sequence: TGTGCCAGCAGTGTGGGGGCGAAGCAGCCCCAGCATTTT.

This clone showed up just once. This sequence joins TRBV29-1 and TRBJ2-5, with 10 bases lining up with TRBD1. V lost 6 bases and J lost 7; bases outside the gene matches: 11. Germline CDR1 is SQVTM and CDR2 is ANQGSEA. The length of the CDR3 is 14 residues. CDR3 residues: CSVPPGQGLGTQYF. DNA of the CDR3: TGCAGCGTGCCACCGGGACAGGGGCTCGGGACCCAGTACTTC. Supplemented by reference TRBV29-1 and TRBJ2-5, the full variable domain reads SAVISQKPSRDICQRGTSLTIQCQVDSQVTMMFWYRQQPGQSLTLIATANQGSEATYESGFVIDKFPISRPNLTFSTLTVSNMSPEDSSIYLCSVPPGQGLGTQYFGPGTRLLVL.

The rearrangement joins TRBV4-1 to TRBJ1-2; D is possibly TRBD1 (6 bases). Trimming took 5 bases from V and 4 from J, leaving 17 bases between them. Germline lookup yields CDR1 MGHRA and CDR2 YSYEKL. CDR3 length equals 15 residues. CDR3 nucleotides: TGCGCCAGCAGCTGGGGAGGGGGGACTCCCTATGGCTACACCTTC. It is translated as CASSWGGGTPYGYTF.

The J gene is TRBJ2-5, the V gene TRBV27; perhaps TRBD1 as D (6 bases). Germline CDR1 and CDR2: MNHEY and SMNVEV (reference sequence). V was trimmed by 6 bases and J by 5 bases, leaving 34 bases between them. The CDR3 length is 20 residues. The CDR3 DNA reads TGTGCCAGCAGCTTACTGCGGGTCTCCCACAGGGATCGGGCCGAGGAGACCCAGTACTTC. Translation: CASSLLRVSHRDRAEETQYF.

The V gene is TRBV5-4, the J gene TRBJ1-2, with 7 bases that match TRBD1. Germline V gene lookup returns CDR1 SGHNT and CDR2 YYREEE (reference sequence). CDR3 length: 16 amino acids. V lost 0 bases to trimming and J lost 4 bases; unmatched junction nucleotides: 9. This chain's CDR3 is CASSLADRVPGYGYTF. The CDR3 bases are TGTGCCAGCAGCTTGGCAGACAGGGTACCGGGCTATGGCTACACCTTC.

The chain employs TRBV4-2 and TRBJ2-3; 10 bases are shared with TRBD2. Germline trimming cut 4 bases from V and 6 bases from J; bases unmatched to any gene: 10. In germline, CDR1 is LGHNA, CDR2 YNFKEQ. CDR3 size: 16 residues. CDR3 in amino acids: CASSPGTSENWDTQYF. In nucleotides, the CDR3 is TGTGCCAGCAGCCCCGGGACTAGCGAAAACTGGGATACGCAGTATTTT.

Comment on this clone: The germline gene is not matched at one end of the junction; a read error may be the cause. The V call is TRBV28, the J call TRBJ1-2, with TRBD1 matching 11 bases. CDR1 is MDHEN, CDR2 SYDVKM, per germline. The CDR3 totals 12 residues. CDR3 amino acids: CASSLWDRGLFF. The CDR3 nucleotides are TGTGCCAGCAGTTTATGGGACAGGGGGCTCTTCTTC.

This chain joins TRBV9 and TRBJ2-5, with TRBD2 identical over 7 bases. CDR3 size: 15 residues. Germline V gene data show CDR1 as SGDLS and CDR2 as YYNGEE. The V segment lost 2 bases and the J segment 5 bases; nucleotides outside the gene matches: 9. The CDR3: CASSVFSGLGETQYF. As DNA, the CDR3 is TGTGCCAGCAGCGTCTTTAGCGGGTTGGGGGAGACCCAGTACTTC.

This clone has only one observation. The chain uses TRBV29-1 and TRBJ2-7, with D perhaps matching TRBD1 (5 bases). V lost 6 bases and J 0 bases, leaving 18 bases between the germline ends. Germline CDR1 reads SQVTM; CDR2 reads ANQGSEA. The CDR3 loop spans 15 amino acids. The DNA for the CDR3 is TGCAGCGTCCTTCTCGCCTCAGGGTTCTCCTACGAGCAGTACTTC. Translation gives CSVLLASGFSYEQYF.